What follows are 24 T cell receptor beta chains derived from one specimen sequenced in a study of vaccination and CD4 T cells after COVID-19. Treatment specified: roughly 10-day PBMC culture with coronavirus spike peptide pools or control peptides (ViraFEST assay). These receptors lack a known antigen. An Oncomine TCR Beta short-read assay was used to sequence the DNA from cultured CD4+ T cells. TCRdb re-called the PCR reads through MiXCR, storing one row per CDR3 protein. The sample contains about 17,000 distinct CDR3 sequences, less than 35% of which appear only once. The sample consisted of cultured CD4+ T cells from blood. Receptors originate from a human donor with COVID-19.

CDR3 DNA sequence: TGTGCCAGCACCCCCTCAGGAGCGGGGGAGAATGAGCAGTTCTTC. Protein sequence: CASTPSGAGENEQFF. The rearrangement links TRBV27 to TRBJ2-1, with 8 bases lining up with TRBD2. From germline, CDR1 is MNHEY and CDR2 SMNVEV (reference sequence). CDR3 length: 15 amino acids. J lost 7 bases, V lost 7 bases, and 12 bases had no gene match.

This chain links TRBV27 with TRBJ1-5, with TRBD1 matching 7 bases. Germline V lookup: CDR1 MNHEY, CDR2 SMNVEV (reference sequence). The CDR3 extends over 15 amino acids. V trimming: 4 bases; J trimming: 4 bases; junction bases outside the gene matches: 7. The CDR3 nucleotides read TGTGCCAGCAGTTCGACAGGGCAGGCAAATCAGCCCCAGCATTTT. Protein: CASSSTGQANQPQHF.

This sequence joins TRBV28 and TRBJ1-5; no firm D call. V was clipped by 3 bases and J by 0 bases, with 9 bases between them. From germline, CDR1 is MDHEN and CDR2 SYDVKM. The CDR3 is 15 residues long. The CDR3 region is CASSFGDSSNQPQHF. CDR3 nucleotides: TGTGCCAGCAGTTTCGGGGATTCTAGCAATCAGCCCCAGCATTTT.

CDR3 DNA sequence: TGTGCCTGGAGTGCCGGGGTTGGAGGCACTGAAGCTTTCTTT. Translated: CAWSAGVGGTEAFF. The chain has TRBV30 and TRBJ1-1, with D hard to call. This CDR3 region has 14 residues. The V end was cut by 1 base, the J end by 4 bases, with 13 bases between. CDR1 is GTSNPN, CDR2 SVGIG, per germline (reference sequence).

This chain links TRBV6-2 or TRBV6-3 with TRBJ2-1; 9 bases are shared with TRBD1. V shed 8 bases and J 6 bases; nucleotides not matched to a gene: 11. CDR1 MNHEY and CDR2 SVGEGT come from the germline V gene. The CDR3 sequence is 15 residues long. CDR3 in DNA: TGTGCCAGCGCAAGACCGGGACAGGGCACCAATGAGCAGTTCTTC. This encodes CASARPGQGTNEQFF.

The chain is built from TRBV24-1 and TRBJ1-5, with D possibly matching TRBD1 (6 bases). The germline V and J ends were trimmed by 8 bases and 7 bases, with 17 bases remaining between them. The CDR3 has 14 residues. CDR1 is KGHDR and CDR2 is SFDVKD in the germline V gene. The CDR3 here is CATKNGGGGQPQHF. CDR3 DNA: TGTGCCACCAAAAACGGCGGGGGCGGGCAGCCCCAGCATTTT.

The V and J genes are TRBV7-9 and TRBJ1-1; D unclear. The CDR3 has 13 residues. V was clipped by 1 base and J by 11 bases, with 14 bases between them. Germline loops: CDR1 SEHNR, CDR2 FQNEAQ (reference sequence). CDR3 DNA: TGTGCCAGCAGCTTAGGACCTCCTGGGGTGGCTTTCTTT. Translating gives CASSLGPPGVAFF.

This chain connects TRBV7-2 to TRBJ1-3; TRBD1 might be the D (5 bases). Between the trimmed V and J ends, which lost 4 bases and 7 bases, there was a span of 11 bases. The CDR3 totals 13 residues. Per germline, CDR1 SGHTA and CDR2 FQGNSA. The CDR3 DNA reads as TGTGCCAGCAGCTCAGACCCAGGGAACACCATATATTTT. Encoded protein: CASSSDPGNTIYF.

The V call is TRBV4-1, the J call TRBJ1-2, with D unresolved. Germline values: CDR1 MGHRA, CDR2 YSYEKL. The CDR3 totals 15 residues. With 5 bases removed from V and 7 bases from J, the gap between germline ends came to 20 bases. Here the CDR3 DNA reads TGCGCCAGCAGCTCCCTAAGTAATTCGGTCGGTGGCTACACCTTC. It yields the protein CASSSLSNSVGGYTF.

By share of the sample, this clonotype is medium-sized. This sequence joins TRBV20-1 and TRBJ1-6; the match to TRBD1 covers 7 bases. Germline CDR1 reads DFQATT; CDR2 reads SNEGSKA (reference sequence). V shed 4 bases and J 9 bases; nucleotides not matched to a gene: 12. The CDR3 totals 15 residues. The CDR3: CSAKNVPGGSSPLHF. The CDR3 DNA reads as TGCAGTGCTAAAAACGTCCCAGGGGGATCTTCACCCCTCCACTTT.

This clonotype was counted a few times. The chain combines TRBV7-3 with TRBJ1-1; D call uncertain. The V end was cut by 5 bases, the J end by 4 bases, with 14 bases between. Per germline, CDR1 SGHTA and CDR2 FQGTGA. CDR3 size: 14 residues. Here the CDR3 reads CASSQKGRGTEAFF. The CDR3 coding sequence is TGTGCCAGCAGCCAAAAAGGGCGGGGCACTGAAGCTTTCTTT.

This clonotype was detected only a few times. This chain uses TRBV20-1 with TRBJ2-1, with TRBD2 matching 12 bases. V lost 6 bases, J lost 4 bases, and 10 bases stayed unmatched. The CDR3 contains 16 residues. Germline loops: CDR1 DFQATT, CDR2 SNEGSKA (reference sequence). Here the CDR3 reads CSAQTASGGAYNEQFF. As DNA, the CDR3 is TGCAGTGCCCAGACGGCTAGCGGGGGGGCATACAATGAGCAGTTCTTC.

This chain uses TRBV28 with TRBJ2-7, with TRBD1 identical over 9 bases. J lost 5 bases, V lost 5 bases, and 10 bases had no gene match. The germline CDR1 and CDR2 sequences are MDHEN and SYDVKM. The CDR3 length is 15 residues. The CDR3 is CASSGTGSGIHEQYF. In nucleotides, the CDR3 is TGTGCCAGCAGTGGGACAGGGTCCGGAATCCACGAGCAGTACTTC.

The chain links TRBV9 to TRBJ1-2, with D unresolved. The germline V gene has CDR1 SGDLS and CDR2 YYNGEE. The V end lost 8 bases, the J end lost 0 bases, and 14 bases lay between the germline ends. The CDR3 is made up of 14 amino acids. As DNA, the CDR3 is TGTGCCAGTAGTCAGGACCGAGCTAACTATGGCTACACCTTC. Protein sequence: CASSQDRANYGYTF.

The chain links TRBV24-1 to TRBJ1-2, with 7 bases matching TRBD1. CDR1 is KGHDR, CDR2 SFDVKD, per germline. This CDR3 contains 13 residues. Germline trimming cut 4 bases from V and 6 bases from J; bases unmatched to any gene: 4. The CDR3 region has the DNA TGTGCCACCAGTGACGGGACAGTTAATGGCTACACCTTC. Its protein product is CATSDGTVNGYTF.

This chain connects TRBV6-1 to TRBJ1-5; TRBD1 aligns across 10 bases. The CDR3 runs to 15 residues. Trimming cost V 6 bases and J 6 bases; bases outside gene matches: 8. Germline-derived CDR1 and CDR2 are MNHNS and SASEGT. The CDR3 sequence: CASSPTGGSGQPQHF. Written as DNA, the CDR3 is TGTGCCAGCAGCCCGACAGGGGGCAGCGGTCAGCCCCAGCATTTT.

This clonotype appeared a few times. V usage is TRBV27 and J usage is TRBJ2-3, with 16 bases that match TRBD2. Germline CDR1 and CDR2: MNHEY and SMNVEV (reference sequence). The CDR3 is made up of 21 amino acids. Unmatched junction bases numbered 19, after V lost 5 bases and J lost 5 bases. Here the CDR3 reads CASSGKGYGTSGGAERDTQYF. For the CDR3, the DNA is TGTGCCAGCAGTGGCAAGGGTTACGGGACTAGCGGGGGGGCAGAGAGAGATACGCAGTATTTT.

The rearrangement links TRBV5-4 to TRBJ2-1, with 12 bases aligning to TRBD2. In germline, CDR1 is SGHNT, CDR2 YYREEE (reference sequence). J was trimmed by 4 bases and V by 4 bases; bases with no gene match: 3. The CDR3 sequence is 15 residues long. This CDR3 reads CASSPGLAGYNEQFF. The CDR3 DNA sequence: TGTGCCAGCAGCCCCGGACTAGCGGGATACAATGAGCAGTTCTTC.

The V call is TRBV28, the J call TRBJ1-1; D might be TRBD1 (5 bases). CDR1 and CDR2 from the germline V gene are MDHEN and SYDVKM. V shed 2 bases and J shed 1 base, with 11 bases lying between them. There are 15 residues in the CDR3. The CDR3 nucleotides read TGTGCCAGCAGTTTAAGGGGTTCCCAGAACACTGAAGCTTTCTTT. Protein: CASSLRGSQNTEAFF. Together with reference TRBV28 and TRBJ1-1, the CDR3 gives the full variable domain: DVKVTQSSRYLVKRTGEKVFLECVQDMDHENMFWYRQDPGLGLRLIYFSYDVKMKEKGDIPEGYSVSREKKERFSLILESASTNQTSMYLCASSLRGSQNTEAFFGQGTRLTVV.

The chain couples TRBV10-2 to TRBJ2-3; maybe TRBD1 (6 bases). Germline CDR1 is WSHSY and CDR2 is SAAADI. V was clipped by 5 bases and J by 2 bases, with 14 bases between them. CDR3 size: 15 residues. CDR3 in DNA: TGCGCCAGCAGTCAGGGGTTAAGTTTCACAGATACGCAGTATTTT. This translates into CASSQGLSFTDTQYF.

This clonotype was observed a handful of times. CDR3 DNA: TGTGCCAGCAGCCACACGGACAGGGGTTATCAGCCCCAGCATTTT. Translating it yields CASSHTDRGYQPQHF. V gene TRBV5-8 combines with J gene TRBJ1-5; 9 bases align to TRBD1. This CDR3 spans 15 amino acids. The V segment lost 4 bases and the J segment 5 bases; nucleotides outside the gene matches: 7. The V gene's germline CDR1 is SGHTS and CDR2 YDEGEE.

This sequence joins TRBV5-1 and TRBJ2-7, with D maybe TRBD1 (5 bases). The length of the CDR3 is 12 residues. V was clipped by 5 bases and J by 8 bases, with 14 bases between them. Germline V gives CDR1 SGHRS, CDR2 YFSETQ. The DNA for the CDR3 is TGCGCCAGCAGTGAAGGGGATACTAAGCAGTACTTC. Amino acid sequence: CASSEGDTKQYF.

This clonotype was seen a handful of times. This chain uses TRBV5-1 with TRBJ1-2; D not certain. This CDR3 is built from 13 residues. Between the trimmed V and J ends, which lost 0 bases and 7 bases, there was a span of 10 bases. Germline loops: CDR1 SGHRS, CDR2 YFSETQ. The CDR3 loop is CASSLEAGFGYTF. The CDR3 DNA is TGCGCCAGCAGCTTGGAGGCGGGATTTGGCTACACCTTC.

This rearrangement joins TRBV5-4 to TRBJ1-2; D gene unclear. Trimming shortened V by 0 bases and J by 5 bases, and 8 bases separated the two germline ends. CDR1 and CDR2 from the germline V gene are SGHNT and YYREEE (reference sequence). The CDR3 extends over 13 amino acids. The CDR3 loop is CASSLGVSYGYTF. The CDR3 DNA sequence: TGTGCCAGCAGCTTGGGGGTCTCATATGGCTACACCTTC.